Sequencing of this T cell receptor (beta chain) was carried out in a study of T cell responses to AZD1222 COVID-19 vaccine. This clone was recorded a few times. Sequencing used immunoSEQ multiplex PCR; TCRdb keeps in-frame clones, though not all of them. Here the sample spans 80,000 or so clones, around 90% being singletons. This clonotype was obtained from an adult who received the AZD1222 COVID-19 vaccine. Sequenced material: peripheral blood, taken 28 days after the second AZD1222 dose.

The CDR3 protein is CASSESPEGPQYF. CDR3 bases: TGTGCCAGCAGTGAATCCCCGGAGGGTCCGCAGTACTTC. V gene TRBV6-4 combines with J gene TRBJ2-7; tentatively, D is TRBD2 (6 bases). Per the germline V gene, CDR1 is MRHNA and CDR2 is SNTAGT. This CDR3 spans 13 amino acids. V lost 3 bases, J lost 9 bases, and 15 bases lay in between.